This T cell receptor (beta chain) was sequenced in a study of glioma-infiltrating T cells after dendritic cell vaccination. Up to about 2 ug genomic DNA was used for TCRB CDR3 amplification. The primer mix had 60 V beta and 13 J beta primers. TCRdb keeps only in-frame clones here, not all; method: immunoSEQ multiplex PCR. This table holds approximately 110,000 clones, 90% found once. Trimming stripped 1 base from V and 1 base from J, with 10 bases between. Germline CDR1 is SGHAT and CDR2 is FQNNGV. The CDR3 runs 15 residues. Time point denoted: after dendritic cell vaccination, including at tumor progression/relapse. Only patients with spare fresh-frozen tumor and over two years of follow-up were included.

The origin of this receptor is a human donor with glioblastoma. The sequencing used blood, collected after dendritic cell vaccination. The chain employs TRBV11-2 and TRBJ1-1; maybe TRBD1 (5 bases). CDR3 amino acids: CASSLVRGQNTEAFF. The CDR3 bases are TGTGCCAGCAGCTTAGTTAGGGGCCAGAACACTGAAGCTTTCTTT.